A single sample is the source of the 25 T cell receptor beta chains below, sequenced in a study of Graves' ophthalmopathy and Graves' hyperthyroidism. Using RNA transcripts, the TCR beta CDR3 regions were amplified. Investigators did first-round RT-PCR with HTBI primers, then second-round multiplex PCR. One entry per CDR3 protein results from TCRdb running MiXCR on the multiplex PCR reads. The sample yields 360,000 or so distinct CDR3 sequences, 18% seen once. What was sequenced was peripheral blood. The receptors derive from a woman in her late teens or twenties with Graves' ophthalmopathy.

This clonotype occurred many times. V gene TRBV18 combines with J gene TRBJ1-1, with 7 bases lining up with TRBD1. J lost 1 base, V lost 4 bases, and 9 bases had no gene match. From germline, CDR1 is KGHSH and CDR2 LQKENI. The CDR3 is 16 residues long. This CDR3 is CASSLYIGTANTEAFF. Written as DNA, the CDR3 is TGTGCCAGCTCACTCTACATCGGGACAGCGAACACTGAAGCTTTCTTT.

This clonotype has a count of ten or more. The chain links TRBV19 to TRBJ1-2; a weak D match, TRBD1 (6 bases). From germline, CDR1 is LNHDA and CDR2 SQIVND (reference sequence). Trimming removed 7 bases from V and 5 bases from J, with 17 bases in between. The CDR3 is made up of 14 amino acids. DNA for the CDR3: TGTGCCAGTAATCAACAGGGAGGTTCATATGGCTACACCTTC. This codes for CASNQQGGSYGYTF.

In this sample, this clonotype turned up many times. The chain has TRBV6-5 and TRBJ2-7; the match to TRBD2 covers 11 bases. Germline V gene lookup returns CDR1 MNHEY and CDR2 SVGAGI. J lost 11 bases, V lost 0 bases, and 3 bases had no gene match. The CDR3 totals 13 residues. The DNA for the CDR3 is TGTGCCAGCAGTTACTCCCTAGCGGGGGGAGAGTACTTC. As protein: CASSYSLAGGEYF.

This clonotype showed up many times. The chain carries TRBV6-2 or TRBV6-3 and TRBJ2-2; D remains unclear. This CDR3 spans 15 amino acids. The ends were cut back, 6 bases at V and 2 bases at J, with 13 bases in the middle. CDR1 is MNHEY and CDR2 is SVGEGT in the germline V gene. The CDR3 loop is CASRKAAINTGELFF. CDR3 bases: TGTGCCAGCAGAAAGGCAGCTATCAACACCGGGGAGCTGTTTTTT.

This clonotype showed up many times. This rearrangement joins TRBV24-1 to TRBJ2-5, with D unclear. This CDR3 is built from 16 residues. Trimming left V 3 bases short and J 2 bases short, with 15 bases between. Per germline, CDR1 KGHDR and CDR2 SFDVKD. The CDR3 protein is CATSDRSSPRQETQYF. CDR3 DNA: TGTGCCACCAGTGATAGGTCCAGCCCAAGGCAAGAGACCCAGTACTTC.

There are many counts of this clonotype. The rearrangement links TRBV6-2 or TRBV6-3 to TRBJ2-4, with a possible D match to TRBD1 (5 bases). This CDR3 has 14 residues. V lost 4 bases and J lost 3, with 10 bases in between. CDR1 and CDR2 (germline): MNHEY, SVGEGT. The CDR3 DNA reads as TGTGCCAGCAGTTGGGGCAAAAACAAAAACATTCAGTACTTC. Its protein is CASSWGKNKNIQYF.

CDR3 in amino acids: CASSSRTRKETQYF. The CDR3 nucleotides are TGTGCCAGCAGTTCTCGGACTAGGAAAGAGACCCAGTACTTC. The V gene is TRBV7-2, the J gene TRBJ2-5, with 7 nucleotides matching TRBD2. V dropped 6 bases and J dropped 3; count of bases not matched to a gene: 7. The CDR3 has 14 amino acids. Germline V CDR1 and CDR2: SGHTA, FQGNSA. Looking up the rest from reference TRBV7-2 and TRBJ2-5 gives the full variable domain: GAGVSQSPSNKVTEKGKDVELRCDPISGHTALYWYRQSLGQGLEFLIYFQGNSAPDKSGLPSDRFSAERTGGSVSTLTIQRTQQEDSAVYLCASSSRTRKETQYFGPGTRLLVL.

There are many counts of this clonotype. This chain joins TRBV7-9 and TRBJ2-2; D unresolved. The length of the CDR3 is 13 residues. Germline V CDR1 and CDR2: SEHNR, FQNEAQ (reference sequence). V lost 1 base and J lost 4, with 4 bases in between. Written as DNA, the CDR3 is TGTGCCAGCAGCTTAGGGTCCACCGGGGAGCTGTTTTTT. Its translation is CASSLGSTGELFF.

At least ten counts were recorded for this clonotype. The chain employs TRBV5-1 and TRBJ1-1, with D maybe TRBD1 (5 bases). The ends were cut back, 7 bases at V and 9 bases at J, with 13 bases in the middle. CDR3 length equals 11 residues. CDR1 is SGHRS, CDR2 YFSETQ, per germline. The CDR3 reads CASGDGRQAFF. CDR3 DNA sequence: TGCGCCAGCGGGGACGGCCGACAAGCTTTCTTT.

This clonotype has a count of ten or more. The J gene is TRBJ2-7, the V gene TRBV27; possibly TRBD1 for D (5 bases). Looked up from germline, CDR1 is MNHEY and CDR2 is SMNVEV (reference sequence). The CDR3 is 14 amino acids. V was trimmed by 6 bases and J by 0 bases, leaving 12 bases between them. The CDR3 DNA reads as TGTGCCAGCAGCCCAGGGTGGGGCTCCTACGAGCAGTACTTC. Protein: CASSPGWGSYEQYF.

This clonotype was detected many times. The CDR3 DNA reads as TGCGCCAGCAGCCAGGGTACGGGACAGGGTTTTTCAGCTTTCTTT. Its protein is CASSQGTGQGFSAFF. This chain uses TRBV4-3 with TRBJ1-1; TRBD1 matches at 9 bases. The CDR3 loop spans 15 amino acids. The germline V gene encodes CDR1 LGHNA and CDR2 YSLEER. V trimming: 3 bases; J trimming: 10 bases; junction bases outside the gene matches: 12.

The chain joins TRBV6-1 to TRBJ1-2; 8 positions agree with TRBD1. The CDR3 is 15 amino acids. Germline CDR1 is MNHNS and CDR2 is SASEGT. The V segment lost 7 bases and the J segment 5 bases; nucleotides outside the gene matches: 12. The CDR3 coding sequence is TGTGCCAGCACCAATTATAAGGGACAGGAGTATGGCTACACCTTC. Protein product: CASTNYKGQEYGYTF.

This clonotype was seen ten or more times. Since a much larger clone is just one base distant, this may be a read error. The chain joins TRBV12-3 or TRBV12-4 to TRBJ1-5; D remains ambiguous. V was cut by 5 bases and J by 9 bases, with 14 bases left in between. The CDR3 covers 13 residues. In nucleotides, the CDR3 is TGTGCCAGCAGTGTCTCCGGTGGTCGGCCCCAGCATTTT. It yields the protein CASSVSGGRPQHF.

This clonotype came up many times. CDR3 nucleotides: TGTGCCAGCAGCTTAGCCGACAGCCCCGGTGGGATGAACACTGAAGCTTTCTTT. Translation gives CASSLADSPGGMNTEAFF. The chain recombines TRBV11-1 with TRBJ1-1, with D possibly matching TRBD1 (5 bases). The V gene's germline CDR1 is SGHAT and CDR2 FQDESV (reference sequence). V was shortened by 0 bases and J by 0 bases, with 17 bases between the two germline ends. The CDR3 sequence is 18 residues long.

This clonotype was observed many times. J is TRBJ1-1 and V is TRBV7-9; D is uncertain. The CDR3 sequence is 12 residues long. V lost 1 base to trimming and J lost 7 bases, with 7 bases between them. The V gene's germline CDR1 is SEHNR and CDR2 FQNEAQ (reference sequence). The CDR3 loop is CASSLEAIEAFF. CDR3 in DNA: TGTGCCAGCAGCTTAGAAGCGATTGAAGCTTTCTTT.

The CDR3 region is CAWSVRLGAEATGGAFF. DNA of the CDR3: TGTGCCTGGAGTGTACGGTTGGGCGCAGAAGCTACCGGGGGGGCTTTCTTT. The chain is built from TRBV30 and TRBJ1-1; tentative D call: TRBD1 (5 bases). There are 17 residues in the CDR3. Germline values: CDR1 GTSNPN, CDR2 SVGIG (reference sequence). The ends were cut back, 0 bases at V and 11 bases at J, with 28 bases in the middle.

In its sample, this clonotype was seen many times. The genes are TRBV4-1 and TRBJ1-2; D is unclear. Germline CDR1 reads MGHRA; CDR2 reads YSYEKL. V lost 0 bases to trimming and J lost 0 bases, with 14 bases between them. This CDR3 contains 17 residues. The CDR3 region has the DNA TGCGCCAGCAGCCAAGAAGAGCGGAGCGGGACTAACTATGGCTACACCTTC. Its protein product is CASSQEERSGTNYGYTF.

This clonotype is a singleton in its sample. One end of the junction does not line up with germline, which may come from a read error. V gene TRBV4-2 combines with J gene TRBJ1-3, with no clear D. Germline-derived CDR1 and CDR2 are LGHNA and YNFKEQ. The CDR3 loop spans 14 amino acids. CDR3: CVSSQRLNLDTIYF. CDR3 in DNA: TGTGTCAGCAGCCAACGTTTGAACTTAGACACCATATATTTT.

This clonotype appeared many times. The chain combines TRBV18 with TRBJ1-1; no reliable D call. This CDR3 has 16 amino acids. The V gene lost 0 bases and the J gene lost 0 bases, with 11 bases spanning the gap. From germline, CDR1 is KGHSH and CDR2 LQKENI. CDR3 sequence reads: CASSPPVVYMNTEAFF. The CDR3 nucleotides are TGTGCCAGCTCACCACCGGTAGTTTATATGAACACTGAAGCTTTCTTT.

This clonotype was seen many times. The rearrangement joins TRBV18 to TRBJ2-3; 7 bases agree with TRBD2. With 10 bases clipped from V and 0 bases from J, the junction kept 7 bases outside the gene matches. The CDR3 is made up of 14 amino acids. The germline V gene encodes CDR1 KGHSH and CDR2 LQKENI. The CDR3 sequence is CATPLGGSTDTQYF. The CDR3 DNA follows: TGTGCCACCCCGTTGGGGGGGAGCACAGATACGCAGTATTTT.

This clonotype showed up many times. The chain links TRBV6-5 to TRBJ1-2; a weak D match, TRBD1 (5 bases). The CDR3 is made up of 13 amino acids. Trimming took 2 bases from V and 1 from J, leaving 5 bases between them. The germline V gene encodes CDR1 MNHEY and CDR2 SVGAGI. The CDR3 protein is CASSYDSNYGYTF. CDR3 coding DNA: TGTGCCAGCAGTTACGACAGTAACTATGGCTACACCTTC.

This clonotype was observed many times. The chain is built from TRBV7-6 and TRBJ1-1; tentative D call: TRBD1 (5 bases). The CDR3 runs to 17 residues. CDR1 and CDR2 (germline): SGHVS, FNYEAQ. Trimming removed 1 base at V and 4 bases at J, with 19 bases between. The CDR3 region is CASSLGGSGVKRTEAFF. The CDR3 DNA is TGTGCCAGCAGCTTAGGGGGGTCGGGCGTTAAACGCACTGAAGCTTTCTTT.

This clonotype was seen ten or more times. The V and J genes are TRBV5-1 and TRBJ1-1; the match to TRBD1 covers 7 bases. Trimming took 1 base from V and 3 from J; bases not matched to a gene: 3. CDR3 length: 14 amino acids. CDR1 SGHRS and CDR2 YFSETQ come from the germline V gene. The CDR3 reads CASSLLQGDTEAFF. CDR3 nucleotide sequence: TGCGCCAGCAGCTTGCTGCAGGGGGACACTGAAGCTTTCTTT.

The sample holds many counts of this clonotype. The chain uses TRBV12-3 or TRBV12-4 and TRBJ1-1; 7 positions match TRBD1. The trim removed 3 bases at V and 3 bases at J, leaving 10 bases unmatched. This CDR3 is 16 amino acids long. The CDR3: CASSFGARGGDTEAFF. Written as DNA, the CDR3 is TGTGCCAGCAGTTTCGGAGCCAGGGGGGGGGACACTGAAGCTTTCTTT.

In this sample, this clonotype turned up a few times. The genes are TRBV19 and TRBJ1-1; the match to TRBD1 covers 7 bases. Per the germline V gene, CDR1 is LNHDA and CDR2 is SQIVND (reference sequence). With 6 bases clipped from V and 3 bases from J, the junction kept 4 bases outside the gene matches. The CDR3 has 13 residues. The CDR3 bases are TGTGCCAGTAGGAGAACAGGGGACACTGAAGCTTTCTTT. Protein sequence: CASRRTGDTEAFF.